This passage covers 21 T cell receptor beta chains from one sample sequenced in a study of blood T cell repertoires in COVID-19. Sequencing used immunoSEQ multiplex PCR; TCRdb keeps in-frame clones, though not all of them. The sample lists about 72,000 clones; around 93% were seen once. The sample consisted of peripheral blood. These receptor sequences come from a woman aged 55-70 years with active COVID-19.

The genes are TRBV27 and TRBJ2-1; 9 nucleotides line up with TRBD1. Germline CDR1 is MNHEY and CDR2 is SMNVEV (reference sequence). V gave up 2 bases and J gave up 6 bases; unmatched junction bases: 5. The CDR3 covers 15 residues. The CDR3 DNA sequence: TGTGCCAGCAGTTTAAGACAGGGGGTCGGCAATGAGCAGTTCTTC. Protein: CASSLRQGVGNEQFF.

The V call is TRBV3-1 (or the pseudogene TRBV3-2), the J call TRBJ1-3, with D unclear. V was shortened by 1 base and J by 0 bases, with 10 bases between the two germline ends. The germline V gene has CDR1 LGHDT and CDR2 YNNKEL (reference sequence). There are 16 residues in the CDR3. The CDR3 spells CASSQARQASGNTIYF. Here the CDR3 DNA reads TGTGCCAGCAGCCAAGCACGACAAGCCTCTGGAAACACCATATATTTT.

In nucleotides, the CDR3 is TGTGCCAGCACCCGACAGGACTCGAACACCGGGGAGCTGTTTTTT. Translated: CASTRQDSNTGELFF. V is TRBV5-5 and J is TRBJ2-2; TRBD1 is a possible D gene (6 bases). The CDR3 extends over 15 amino acids. The germline gives CDR1 SGHKS, CDR2 YYEKEE (reference sequence). V was shortened by 6 bases and J by 0 bases, with 12 bases between the two germline ends.

This chain joins TRBV28 and TRBJ1-1; 8 bases align to TRBD1. The V gene end was trimmed by 5 bases and the J gene end by 4 bases; junction bases not matched to a gene: 9. The CDR3 totals 15 residues. In germline, CDR1 is MDHEN, CDR2 SYDVKM. This chain's CDR3 is CASSPARGLRTEAFF. The CDR3 region has the DNA TGTGCCAGCAGTCCCGCCAGGGGGCTCCGCACTGAAGCTTTCTTT.

The CDR3 reads CASSSEVNTGELFF. The CDR3 bases are TGTGCCAGCAGCTCCGAGGTCAACACCGGGGAGCTGTTTTTT. The chain uses TRBV7-9 and TRBJ2-2; D unresolved. The V and J ends lost 4 bases and 2 bases respectively, with 8 bases between them. CDR1 is SEHNR and CDR2 is FQNEAQ in the germline V gene (reference sequence). This CDR3 is built from 14 residues.

The rearrangement joins TRBV19 to TRBJ2-3; 7 bases fit TRBD2. CDR1 and CDR2 (germline): LNHDA, SQIVND (reference sequence). The CDR3 length is 14 residues. After removal of 7 bases from V and 2 bases from J, the junction contained 6 bases not matched to a gene. CDR3 sequence reads: CASNTGTTTDTQYF. The CDR3 DNA reads as TGTGCCAGTAATACCGGGACTACCACAGATACGCAGTATTTT.

V and J are TRBV5-6 and TRBJ2-4; D may be TRBD2 (5 bases). This CDR3 has 15 amino acids. V lost 0 bases, J lost 0 bases, and 7 bases lay in between. The germline gives CDR1 SGHDT, CDR2 YYEEEE. CDR3 in amino acids: CASSLDGLAKNIQYF. In DNA, the CDR3 is TGTGCCAGCAGCTTGGACGGACTAGCCAAAAACATTCAGTACTTC.

V is TRBV11-2 and J is TRBJ2-2; possibly TRBD2 for D (5 bases). The germline V and J ends were trimmed by 7 bases and 6 bases, with 24 bases remaining between them. The CDR3 runs 17 residues. Looked up from germline, CDR1 is SGHAT and CDR2 is FQNNGV. CDR3 coding DNA: TGTGCCAGCACCCGCTCGACCGGGGTGGGAAGGGCCGGGGAGCTGTTTTTT. Amino acids: CASTRSTGVGRAGELFF.

The chain combines TRBV5-6 with TRBJ2-2, with D uncertain. The V end lost 1 base, the J end lost 0 bases, and 10 bases lay between the germline ends. Germline CDR1 is SGHDT and CDR2 is YYEEEE. CDR3 length: 16 residues. CDR3 sequence reads: CASSLYQTSNTGELFF. In DNA, the CDR3 is TGTGCCAGCAGCTTGTACCAGACTTCGAACACCGGGGAGCTGTTTTTT. The full variable domain, completed using reference TRBV5-6 and TRBJ2-2, is DAGVTQSPTHLIKTRGQQVTLRCSPKSGHDTVSWYQQALGQGPQFIFQYYEEEERQRGNFPDRFSGHQFPNYSSELNVNALLLGDSALYLCASSLYQTSNTGELFFGEGSRLTVL.

The J gene is TRBJ2-7, the V gene TRBV7-9, with 11 bases matching TRBD2. CDR1 SEHNR and CDR2 FQNEAQ come from the germline V gene (reference sequence). The length of the CDR3 is 19 residues. The V and J ends lost 1 base and 0 bases, in that order; junction bases with no gene match: 11. This chain's CDR3 is CASSLVSMASGRISYEQYF. The CDR3 DNA follows: TGTGCCAGCAGCTTAGTAAGTATGGCTAGCGGGAGGATCTCCTACGAGCAGTACTTC.

The rearrangement joins TRBV7-9 to TRBJ2-7; 11 bases match TRBD1. The V gene's germline CDR1 is SEHNR and CDR2 FQNEAQ (reference sequence). CDR3 length: 16 amino acids. Losses at the gene ends were 5 bases for V and 4 bases for J; bases not matched to a gene: 10. CDR3 nucleotide sequence: TGTGCCAGCAGCCCCCAGCCCGGACAGGGGGCTTACGAGCAGTACTTC. Protein sequence: CASSPQPGQGAYEQYF.

This clone came up a few times. The chain employs TRBV29-1 and TRBJ2-3; 7 positions match TRBD1. The CDR3 extends over 13 amino acids. Germline V gives CDR1 SQVTM, CDR2 ANQGSEA. The junction had 5 bases not matched to a gene; V was cut back by 6 bases and J by 2 bases. DNA for the CDR3: TGCAGCGTGGCACAGGGGCACACAGATACGCAGTATTTT. It yields the protein CSVAQGHTDTQYF.

This chain connects TRBV7-9 to TRBJ2-5; TRBD1 aligns across 8 bases. The CDR3 is made up of 15 amino acids. Germline-derived CDR1 and CDR2 are SEHNR and FQNEAQ (reference sequence). J was trimmed by 5 bases and V by 5 bases; bases with no gene match: 10. CDR3: CASSPRRTGRETQYF. CDR3 coding DNA: TGTGCCAGCAGCCCACGAAGGACAGGGCGGGAGACCCAGTACTTC.

The chain carries TRBV28 and TRBJ2-7, with 9 bases that match TRBD2. The CDR3 length is 15 residues. The V gene end was trimmed by 7 bases and the J gene end by 3 bases; junction bases not matched to a gene: 10. CDR1 is MDHEN, CDR2 SYDVKM, per germline. The CDR3 is CASKSPTSGGYEQYF. CDR3 nucleotides: TGTGCCAGCAAATCGCCGACTAGCGGAGGCTACGAGCAGTACTTC.

A single count supports this clone. This chain links TRBV5-1 with TRBJ2-3; TRBD1 aligns across 9 bases. Germline assignment: CDR1 SGHRS and CDR2 YFSETQ. V shed 4 bases, J shed 4 bases, and the junction held 7 bases outside the gene matches. The CDR3 sequence is 15 residues long. In nucleotides, the CDR3 is TGCGCCAGCAGCACCCGGGACAGGGCCGCAGATACGCAGTATTTT. It yields the protein CASSTRDRAADTQYF.

The chain combines TRBV5-6 with TRBJ2-1, with TRBD1 matching 8 bases. The CDR3 covers 16 residues. CDR1 is SGHDT and CDR2 is YYEEEE in the germline V gene. The J segment lost 12 bases and the V segment lost 1 base, leaving 15 bases of the junction unmatched. Written as DNA, the CDR3 is TGTGCCAGCAGCTTGATGAGAAAAGGACAGGGCGATTTGCAGTTCTTC. Protein product: CASSLMRKGQGDLQFF.

J is TRBJ2-3 and V is TRBV15; 8 bases match TRBD1. V shed 3 bases, J shed 10 bases, and the junction held 18 bases outside the gene matches. CDR1 is LNHNV, CDR2 YYDKDF, per germline (reference sequence). The CDR3 runs 17 residues. CDR3 bases: TGTGCCACCAGCAGTATCTCCGGGACAGGTCGTACCACGGCGCAGTATTTT. Amino acid sequence: CATSSISGTGRTTAQYF. Combining the CDR3 with reference TRBV15 and TRBJ2-3 gives the whole variable domain DAMVIQNPRYQVTQFGKPVTLSCSQTLNHNVMYWYQQKSSQAPKLLFHYYDKDFNNEADTPDNFQSRRPNTSFCFLDIRSPGLGDTAMYLCATSSISGTGRTTAQYFGPGTRLTVL.

J is TRBJ1-5 and V is TRBV28; D is unclear. Germline V lookup: CDR1 MDHEN, CDR2 SYDVKM. This CDR3 is 14 amino acids long. Between the trimmed V and J ends, which lost 7 bases and 6 bases, there was a span of 16 bases. The DNA for the CDR3 is TGTGCCAGCACCCCCGGCGGGAGTAGTCAGCCCCAGCATTTT. Translated, it gives CASTPGGSSQPQHF.

The chain recombines TRBV19 with TRBJ1-1, with 7 bases fitting TRBD1. Germline-derived CDR1 and CDR2 are LNHDA and SQIVND (reference sequence). V shed 5 bases and J 4 bases; nucleotides not matched to a gene: 10. This CDR3 contains 15 residues. The CDR3 spells CASSSQTGRGTEAFF. DNA for the CDR3: TGTGCCAGTAGTTCCCAGACAGGGAGAGGCACTGAAGCTTTCTTT.

V usage is TRBV4-1 and J usage is TRBJ1-1, with D possibly matching TRBD1 (5 bases). The CDR3 has 15 residues. Germline values: CDR1 MGHRA, CDR2 YSYEKL. The germline V and J ends were trimmed by 1 base and 4 bases, with 13 bases remaining between them. The CDR3 nucleotides are TGCGCCAGCAGCCAAGGCCCTGACAGAGGCACTGAAGCTTTCTTT. This encodes CASSQGPDRGTEAFF.

This chain uses TRBV6-1 with TRBJ1-4, with a weak D call TRBD1 (5 bases). Germline assignment: CDR1 MNHNS and CDR2 SASEGT. This CDR3 has 13 amino acids. V lost 3 bases and J lost 6, with 8 bases in between. CDR3 sequence: CASSEGLYEKLFF. The CDR3, as DNA: TGTGCCAGCAGTGAGGGACTATATGAAAAACTGTTTTTT.